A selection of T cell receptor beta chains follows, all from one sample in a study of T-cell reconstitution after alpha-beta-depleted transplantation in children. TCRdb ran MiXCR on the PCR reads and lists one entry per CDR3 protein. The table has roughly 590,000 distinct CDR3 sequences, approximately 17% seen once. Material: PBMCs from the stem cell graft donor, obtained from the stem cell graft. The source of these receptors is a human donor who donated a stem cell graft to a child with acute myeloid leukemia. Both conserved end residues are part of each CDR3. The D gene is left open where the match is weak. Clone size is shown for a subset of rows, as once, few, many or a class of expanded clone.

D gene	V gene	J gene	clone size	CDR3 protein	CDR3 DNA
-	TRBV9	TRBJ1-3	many	CASSDDWGARNTIYF	TGTGCCAGCAGTGACGATTGGGGGGCACGTAACACCATATATTTT
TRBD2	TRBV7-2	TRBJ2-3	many	CASSSGGADTQYF	TGTGCCAGCAGCTCGGGGGGGGCGGATACGCAGTATTTT
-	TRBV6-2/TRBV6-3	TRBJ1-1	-	CASSYLRTALAEAFF	TGTGCCAGCAGTTACCTCCGGACAGCTTTGGCTGAAGCTTTCTTT
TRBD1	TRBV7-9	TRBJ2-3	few	CASSGQGAADTQYF	TGTGCCAGCAGCGGACAGGGAGCTGCAGATACGCAGTATTTT
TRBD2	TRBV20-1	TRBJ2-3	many	CSARPTGGALITDTQYF	TGCAGTGCTAGGCCAACCGGGGGGGCTCTCATCACAGATACGCAGTATTTT
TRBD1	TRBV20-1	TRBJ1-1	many	CSARGRTGENTEAFF	TGCAGTGCTAGAGGCCGGACAGGAGAGAACACTGAAGCTTTCTTT
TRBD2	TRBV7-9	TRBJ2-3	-	CASRGWLAGGTDTQYF	TGTGCCAGCAGGGGATGGCTAGCGGGGGGCACAGATACGCAGTATTTT
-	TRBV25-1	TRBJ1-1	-	CASGGPISRTMNTEAFF	TGTGCCAGCGGGGGCCCGATTAGTCGGACTATGAACACTGAAGCTTTCTTT
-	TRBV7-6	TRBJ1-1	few	CASSPRRGSEAFF	TGTGCCAGCAGCCCGCGTAGGGGCTCTGAAGCTTTCTTT
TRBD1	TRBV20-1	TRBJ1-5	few	CSSRTGANQPQHF	TGCAGTTCCAGGACAGGCGCTAATCAGCCCCAGCATTTT
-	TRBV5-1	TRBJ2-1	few	CASSRGTGNNEQFF	TGCGCCAGCAGCCGCGGGACTGGGAACAATGAGCAGTTCTTC
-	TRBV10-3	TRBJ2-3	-	CAISESASTDTQYF	TGTGCCATCAGTGAGTCGGCTAGCACAGATACGCAGTATTTT
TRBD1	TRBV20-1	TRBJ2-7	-	CSARRDRVEQYF	TGCAGTGCTAGACGGGACAGGGTCGAGCAGTACTTC
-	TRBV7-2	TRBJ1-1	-	CASSLGGMSDTEAFF	TGTGCCAGCAGCTTAGGGGGGATGAGTGACACTGAAGCTTTCTTT
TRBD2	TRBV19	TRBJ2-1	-	CASSILAGGQGEQFF	TGTGCCAGTAGCATCCTAGCGGGGGGGCAAGGAGAGCAGTTCTTC
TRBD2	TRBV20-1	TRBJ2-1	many	CSAAHYPGTSGDYNEQFF	TGCAGTGCTGCCCATTACCCCGGGACTAGCGGGGACTACAATGAGCAGTTCTTC
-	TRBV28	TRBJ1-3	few	CASSFVPSGNTIYF	TGTGCCAGCAGTTTTGTCCCCTCTGGAAACACCATATATTTT
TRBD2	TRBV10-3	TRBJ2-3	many	CAIGLAGGSTDTQYF	TGTGCCATAGGACTAGCGGGGGGGTCCACAGATACGCAGTATTTT
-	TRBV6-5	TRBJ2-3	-	CASSYPERGRGTDTQYF	TGTGCCAGCAGTTACCCAGAGCGGGGTAGGGGGACAGATACGCAGTATTTT
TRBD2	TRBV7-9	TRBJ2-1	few	CASSRTSGGPPGEQFF	TGTGCCAGCAGCCGGACTAGCGGGGGCCCCCCCGGTGAGCAGTTCTTC
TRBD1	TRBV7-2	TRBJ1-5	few	CASSATGFNQPQHF	TGTGCCAGCAGCGCGACAGGGTTTAATCAGCCCCAGCATTTT
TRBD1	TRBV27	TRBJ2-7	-	CASRARDRGYEQYF	TGTGCCAGTCGGGCTCGGGACAGAGGCTACGAGCAGTACTTC
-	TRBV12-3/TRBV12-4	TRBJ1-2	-	CASSLRAEEGYTF	TGTGCCAGCAGTTTACGAGCCGAGGAGGGCTACACCTTC
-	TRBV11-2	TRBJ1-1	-	CAIIMNTEAFF	TGTGCCATCATCATGAACACTGAAGCTTTCTTT
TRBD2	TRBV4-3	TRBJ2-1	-	CASSQDLRGDGYNEQFF	TGCGCCAGCAGCCAAGATCTGCGGGGGGATGGTTACAATGAGCAGTTCTTC
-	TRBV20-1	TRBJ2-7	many	CSAREKGVGEQYF	TGCAGTGCCCGGGAGAAAGGGGTCGGCGAGCAGTACTTC
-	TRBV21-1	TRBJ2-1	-	CASSKKPKAFSYNEQFF	TGTGCCAGCAGCAAAAAGCCAAAGGCATTCTCCTACAATGAGCAGTTCTTC
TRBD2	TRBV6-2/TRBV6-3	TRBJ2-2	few	CASSTGLAGGTNTGELFF	TGTGCCAGCAGCACTGGACTAGCGGGGGGCACGAACACCGGGGAGCTGTTTTTT
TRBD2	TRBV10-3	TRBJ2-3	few	CAIRGTSGEPDTQYF	TGTGCCATCAGGGGGACTAGCGGGGAGCCAGATACGCAGTATTTT
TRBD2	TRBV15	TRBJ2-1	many	CATSVGLAGGTNEQFF	TGTGCCACCAGCGTCGGACTAGCGGGGGGGACGAATGAGCAGTTCTTC
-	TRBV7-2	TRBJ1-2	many	CASSSGKGYTF	TGTGCCAGCAGCTCAGGGAAGGGCTACACCTTC
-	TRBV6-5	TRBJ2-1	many	CASSYGDPPYNEQFF	TGTGCCAGCAGTTACGGGGACCCACCATACAATGAGCAGTTCTTC
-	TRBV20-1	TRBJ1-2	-	CSPAGGANYGYTF	TGCAGTCCCGCGGGGGGAGCTAACTATGGCTACACCTTC
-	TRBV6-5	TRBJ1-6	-	CASSYSGESPLHF	TGTGCCAGCAGTTACTCGGGCGAATCACCCCTCCACTTT
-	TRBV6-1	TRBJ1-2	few	CASSEKVQGRGYTF	TGTGCCAGCAGTGAAAAAGTACAGGGTCGGGGCTACACCTTC
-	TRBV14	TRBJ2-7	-	CASSDTGSGFEQYF	TGTGCCAGCAGCGATACAGGGAGCGGTTTCGAGCAGTACTTC
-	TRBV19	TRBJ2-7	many	CASSMGGSSYEQYF	TGTGCCAGTAGTATGGGTGGGAGCTCCTACGAGCAGTACTTC
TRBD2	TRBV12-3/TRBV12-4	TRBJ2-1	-	CASSLVGLAGLSYNEQFF	TGTGCCAGCAGTTTAGTGGGGCTAGCGGGGCTCTCCTACAATGAGCAGTTCTTC
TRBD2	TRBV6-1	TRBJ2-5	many	CASSALGQRERETQYF	TGTGCCAGCAGTGCCTTAGGACAGCGGGAGAGGGAGACCCAGTACTTC
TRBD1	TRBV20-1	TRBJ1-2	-	CSASQTGSPNYGYTF	TGCAGTGCTTCTCAGACAGGGTCCCCAAACTATGGCTACACCTTC
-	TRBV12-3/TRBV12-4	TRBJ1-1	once	CASSLSRTKTEAFF	TGTGCCAGCAGTTTATCGCGCACCAAAACTGAAGCTTTCTTT
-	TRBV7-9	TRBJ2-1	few	CASSSMDGSSYNEQFF	TGTGCCAGCAGCTCCATGGACGGGAGCTCCTACAATGAGCAGTTCTTC
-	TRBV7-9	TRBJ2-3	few	CASSFTGTFTDTQYF	TGTGCCAGCAGCTTCACAGGCACTTTCACAGATACGCAGTATTTT
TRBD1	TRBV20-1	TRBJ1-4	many	CSAQTGYNEKLFF	TGCAGTGCACAGACAGGGTACAATGAAAAACTGTTTTTT
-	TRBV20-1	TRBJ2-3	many	CSASGWADTQYF	TGCAGTGCTAGCGGGTGGGCAGATACGCAGTATTTT
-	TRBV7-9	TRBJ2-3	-	CASRHRLTDTQYF	TGTGCCAGCAGGCACCGACTCACAGATACGCAGTATTTT
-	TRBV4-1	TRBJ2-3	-	CASSQNGPRGDTQYF	TGCGCCAGCAGCCAAAACGGACCAAGAGGTGATACGCAGTATTTT
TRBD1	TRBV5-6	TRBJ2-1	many	CASSEPQGESYNEQFF	TGTGCCAGCAGCGAACCACAGGGGGAAAGTTACAATGAGCAGTTCTTC
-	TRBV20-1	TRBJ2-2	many	CSAPGGLNTGELFF	TGCAGTGCTCCAGGGGGACTGAACACCGGGGAGCTGTTTTTT
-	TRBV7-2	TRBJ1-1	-	CARSLYSGNSEAFF	TGTGCCAGGAGCTTATACTCAGGGAACTCTGAAGCTTTCTTT
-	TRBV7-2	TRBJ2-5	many	CASSLEGLETQYF	TGTGCCAGCAGCTTAGAGGGGTTAGAGACCCAGTACTTC
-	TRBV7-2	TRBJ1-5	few	CASSLSPGHYSNQPQHF	TGTGCCAGCAGCTTATCGCCGGGCCACTATAGCAATCAGCCCCAGCATTTT
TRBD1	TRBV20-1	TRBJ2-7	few	CSARDPGQGSSEQYF	TGCAGTGCTAGAGACCCGGGACAGGGGTCCTCCGAGCAGTACTTC
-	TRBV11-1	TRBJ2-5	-	CASSSPALHRETQYF	TGTGCCAGCAGCTCACCGGCCCTCCATCGAGAGACCCAGTACTTC
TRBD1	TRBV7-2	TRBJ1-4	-	CASSFRQGEEKLFF	TGTGCCAGCAGCTTTCGACAGGGCGAAGAAAAACTGTTTTTT
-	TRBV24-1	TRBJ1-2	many	CATARESGYGYTF	TGTGCCACAGCCCGGGAGTCGGGCTATGGCTACACCTTC
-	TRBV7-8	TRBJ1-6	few	CASSSKAKTAVENSPLHF	TGTGCCAGCAGCTCCAAAGCGAAGACGGCGGTGGAGAATTCACCCCTCCACTTT
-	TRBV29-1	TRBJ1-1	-	CSAQLTAGVGTEAFF	TGCAGCGCCCAACTGACTGCGGGGGTTGGCACTGAAGCTTTCTTT
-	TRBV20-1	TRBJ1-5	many	CSARGSGGRGQPQHF	TGCAGTGCTAGAGGTTCCGGGGGCCGGGGACAGCCCCAGCATTTT